This TCR beta chain was profiled in a study of cytomegalovirus exposure and HLA in healthy donors. This clone showed up just once. Germline V CDR1 and CDR2: SGHAT, FQDESV (reference sequence). This CDR3 has 14 amino acids. V lost 5 bases to trimming and J lost 3 bases; unmatched junction nucleotides: 4. The PCR was carried out with 60 Vbeta primers and 13 Jbeta primers. Sequenced by immunoSEQ multiplex PCR; TCRdb stores in-frame clones only, minus some. The sample has around 140,000 clones, roughly three quarters seen once; the top ten hold 2.5% to 3%. What was sequenced was PBMCs. The gene calls are TRBV11-1 and TRBJ2-7; TRBD1 matches at 10 bases. The sequence derives from a female donor in good health and CMV-seronegative. CDR3 DNA sequence: TGTGCCAGCAGCCCCCGGACAGGGGGCTACGAGCAGTACTTC. It is translated as CASSPRTGGYEQYF.